This T cell receptor beta chain was retrieved from a study of immune cell composition in non-small cell lung cancer. Libraries were prepared by immunoSEQ multiplex PCR; TCRdb keeps only in-frame clonotypes and omits some of them. The profile covers roughly 16,000 clones, with 70% to 85% appearing a single time and approximately 10% taken by the ten largest. Normal lung was taken at the farthest possible site, at least 3 cm from tumour. Whole-study findings and limits: Tumour-reactive clones were not shown to match dominant in vivo tumour clones.

Notes on this clone: What it recognizes is unknown.

These data also formed part of another study, on CD4 T cells in lung cancer.

The source is a human donor with non-small cell lung cancer. The sequencing input was non-adjacent lung tissue.

Here the CDR3 reads CASSDPSGTIYNEQFF. CDR3 DNA: TGTGCCAGCTCCGACCCTAGCGGGACCATTTACAATGAGCAGTTCTTC. The gene calls are TRBV5-4 and TRBJ2-1, with 9 bases lining up with TRBD2. This CDR3 comprises 16 residues. V lost 7 bases and J lost 4; bases outside the gene matches: 12. Germline V gene sequence: CDR1 SGHNT, CDR2 YYREEE (reference sequence).